This T cell receptor beta chain was recovered during a study of blood T cell repertoires in COVID-19. Whole-study context: Italy, Spain and the United States were the sources of the convalescent and acute COVID-19 samples. In each case, the material was cDNA or gDNA derived from T cells, B-cell-depleted T cells, or PBMCs.

Methods used by the authors: It was from reference gene primer amplification that nucleated cell counts were estimated. Profiling relied on immunoSEQ multiplex PCR, and the TCRdb table lists in-frame clones only, not all of them. From that table come the V and J calls and clone size; the DNA was used to work out D and trimming. The sample includes around 56,000 clones, roughly 90% of them seen just once. The sequenced material came from peripheral blood. This receptor was taken from a human donor in a cohort sampled during active COVID-19.

CDR3 sequence reads: CAISPGEGTEAFF. The CDR3, as DNA: TGTGCCATCTCACCGGGTGAGGGCACTGAAGCTTTCTTT. This sequence joins TRBV10-3 and TRBJ1-1; D call uncertain. This CDR3 contains 13 residues. V shed 8 bases and J shed 4 bases, with 14 bases lying between them. Germline V gene sequence: CDR1 ENHRY, CDR2 SYGVKD.